This T cell receptor (beta chain) was recorded in a study of cytomegalovirus exposure and HLA in healthy donors. As for the study in general: The roughly 110 validation repertoires matched the roughly 630 first-cohort repertoires in platform, a later analysis reported.

Concerning this clone: Antigen specificity is unknown.

Study observations and caveats: Cytomegalovirus-associated status was assigned to around 160 TCR beta chains. Confirmation in vitro established that a few CMV-associated chains were specific for CMV antigens.

Trimming removed 4 bases at V and 2 bases at J, with 7 bases between. Germline lookup yields CDR1 MNHEY and CDR2 SMNVEV (reference sequence). The CDR3 sequence is 13 residues long. Clones were sequenced by immunoSEQ multiplex PCR, and TCRdb holds only the in-frame ones, with some missing. The sample holds 150,000 or so clones, about 88% seen once. This chain links TRBV27 with TRBJ2-3, with D unresolved. The TCR was taken from a woman between 18 and 30 years old in good health and CMV-seropositive. The sequencing sample was made of PBMCs. This chain's CDR3 is CASSSTNTDTQYF. DNA for the CDR3: TGTGCCAGCAGTTCAACTAACACAGATACGCAGTATTTT.